This T cell receptor (beta chain) was identified in a study of neurological immune-mediated disorders (dated by TCRdb to between 2017 and 2020). Some background on the complete study: Peripheral blood TCR-beta repertoires from HTLV-I-associated myelopathy (HAM/TSP) patients, multiple sclerosis patients and healthy controls were compared by UMI-based sequencing. The cohort included 60 to 75 subjects: some 14 with HAM/TSP, some 34 with multiple sclerosis, and some 20 healthy controls. Each longitudinal HAM/TSP and healthy donor was sampled at 3 time-points spaced at about 3-45 month intervals. Longitudinal samples, technical triplicates and paired sorted CD4+ and CD8+ T-cell subsets, alongside PBMC samples, were included among the roughly 110 TCR-beta libraries.

cDNA was synthesized by template-switch 5'RACE using a primer carrying a 10-nucleotide random unique molecular identifier by which each TCR transcript was tagged. Over 200 million TCR-beta sequences, covering 15-18 subjects, were produced in each sequencing run. Total RNA was extracted with the RNeasy kit. TCR-beta VDJ regions were amplified with primers for the TCR constant region and the 5'RACE anchor, using the KAPA Real-time Library Amplification kit. A first PCR added sample indexes and Illumina adaptors, and a second PCR then raised library yield. After purification with Ampure beads, the TCR product of roughly 650 bp was size-selected on a 2% E-gel SizeSelection system. Before pooling, library quality was checked on a Bioanalyzer, concentration was measured with Qubit, and libraries were quantified with the Kapa Library Quantification kit. Libraries were sequenced paired-end 2 x 150 bp on an Illumina HiSeq 2500. To increase sequence diversity, roughly 24-31% phiX was spiked into each library pool. On the study's bioinformatics: Quality-filtered reads were processed with the UMI-based MiGEC pipeline, which removed over 85% of raw TCR sequences during error correction. IMGT germline references were used for alignment of VDJ genes, and clonotypes were defined by a unique CDR3 amino acid sequence together with V-J genes. Clonal expansion, Shannon diversity and CDR3 relatedness (CalcPairwiseDistances, ClusterSamples) were evaluated with VDJtools, and phylogenetic trees were built with CLCbio workbench. A clone was classed as expanded if it had 8 or more unique UMIs, a cutoff based on coefficient-of-variation modelling across technical triplicates. Using fastp at Q25 and MiXCR, TCRdb reprocessed the public reads and kept productive beta chains. Under each unique CDR3 protein, matching rows form one entry showing the most common genes and DNA. The authors' filters were not applied to this entry. Here the sample has under 130,000 distinct CDR3 sequences; 11% occur a single time. The ten top clones hold around 3.3% of the sample.

The investigation overall reported the following: TCR clonal expansion was greatest in HAM/TSP patients and smallest in MS patients, who ranked below even healthy controls. Expanded clones from different subjects shared no identical CDR3 amino acid sequences, which suggests that TCR-beta repertoires were private in all groups.

Based on the germline V gene (reference sequence), the CDR1 and CDR2 sequences are SGHKS and YYEKEE. The CDR3 holds 13 amino acids from the cysteine to the phenylalanine. The DNA shown is the 39-base CDR3, in frame from base 1. V lost 3 bases and J lost 6 bases; the stretch between them is 10 bases long. In light of the paper, this sample's time point label describes: longitudinal time-point 3. For unsorted PBMC libraries, 2 million PBMCs were used after storage in RNAlater at -80 degrees C until RNA extraction. Peripheral blood was subjected to Ficoll-Hypaque density gradient centrifugation to isolate PBMCs, which were then cryopreserved in liquid nitrogen. This clonotype was picked up many times. No antigen is known for it. The sample holds no much larger clone one base away, and base qualities are not on file.

The chain is assembled from TRBV5-5 and TRBJ1-3; possibly the D gene is TRBD1, per 6 matching bases. The clonotype comes from a female donor with HTLV-1-associated myelopathy (HAM/TSP). The specimen was PBMCs. The sequenced DNA is TGTGCCAGCAGCTGGGGGGGCGAAAACACCATATATTTT. The resulting protein is CASSWGGENTIYF.